This record concerns one T cell receptor (beta chain) sequence. This record belongs to a study of CD8 T cells in Susac syndrome. The V segment lost 3 bases and the J segment 5 bases; nucleotides outside the gene matches: 6. The germline gives CDR1 MNHEY, CDR2 SMNVEV (reference sequence). The CDR3 totals 15 residues. An input of about 0.45 to 1 ug of RNA was subjected to reverse transcription using random hexamers. TCRdb passed the immunoSEQ multiplex PCR reads through MiXCR, listing each CDR3 protein once. The data contain 250,000 to 300,000 distinct CDR3 sequences, about 85% of them singletons. The chain links TRBV27 to TRBJ2-1; TRBD1 matches at 8 bases. Sequenced sample: CD8+ T cells from PBMCs. This TCR came from a human donor with multiple sclerosis. The CDR3 loop is CASSFYTGGNNEQFF. The CDR3, as DNA: TGTGCCAGCAGTTTTTATACAGGGGGAAACAATGAGCAGTTCTTC.